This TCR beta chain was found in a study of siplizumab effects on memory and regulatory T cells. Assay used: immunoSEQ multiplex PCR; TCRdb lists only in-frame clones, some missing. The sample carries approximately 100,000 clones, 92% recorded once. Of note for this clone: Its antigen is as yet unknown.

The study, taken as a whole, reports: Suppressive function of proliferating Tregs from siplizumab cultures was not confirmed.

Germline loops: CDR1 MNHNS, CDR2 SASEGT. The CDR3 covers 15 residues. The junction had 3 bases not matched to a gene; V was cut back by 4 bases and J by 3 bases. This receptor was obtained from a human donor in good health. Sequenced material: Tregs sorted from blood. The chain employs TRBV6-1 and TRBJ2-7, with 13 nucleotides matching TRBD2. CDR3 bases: TGTGCCAGCAGTGGGGGACTAGCGGGAATCTACGAGCAGTACTTC. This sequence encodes CASSGGLAGIYEQYF.